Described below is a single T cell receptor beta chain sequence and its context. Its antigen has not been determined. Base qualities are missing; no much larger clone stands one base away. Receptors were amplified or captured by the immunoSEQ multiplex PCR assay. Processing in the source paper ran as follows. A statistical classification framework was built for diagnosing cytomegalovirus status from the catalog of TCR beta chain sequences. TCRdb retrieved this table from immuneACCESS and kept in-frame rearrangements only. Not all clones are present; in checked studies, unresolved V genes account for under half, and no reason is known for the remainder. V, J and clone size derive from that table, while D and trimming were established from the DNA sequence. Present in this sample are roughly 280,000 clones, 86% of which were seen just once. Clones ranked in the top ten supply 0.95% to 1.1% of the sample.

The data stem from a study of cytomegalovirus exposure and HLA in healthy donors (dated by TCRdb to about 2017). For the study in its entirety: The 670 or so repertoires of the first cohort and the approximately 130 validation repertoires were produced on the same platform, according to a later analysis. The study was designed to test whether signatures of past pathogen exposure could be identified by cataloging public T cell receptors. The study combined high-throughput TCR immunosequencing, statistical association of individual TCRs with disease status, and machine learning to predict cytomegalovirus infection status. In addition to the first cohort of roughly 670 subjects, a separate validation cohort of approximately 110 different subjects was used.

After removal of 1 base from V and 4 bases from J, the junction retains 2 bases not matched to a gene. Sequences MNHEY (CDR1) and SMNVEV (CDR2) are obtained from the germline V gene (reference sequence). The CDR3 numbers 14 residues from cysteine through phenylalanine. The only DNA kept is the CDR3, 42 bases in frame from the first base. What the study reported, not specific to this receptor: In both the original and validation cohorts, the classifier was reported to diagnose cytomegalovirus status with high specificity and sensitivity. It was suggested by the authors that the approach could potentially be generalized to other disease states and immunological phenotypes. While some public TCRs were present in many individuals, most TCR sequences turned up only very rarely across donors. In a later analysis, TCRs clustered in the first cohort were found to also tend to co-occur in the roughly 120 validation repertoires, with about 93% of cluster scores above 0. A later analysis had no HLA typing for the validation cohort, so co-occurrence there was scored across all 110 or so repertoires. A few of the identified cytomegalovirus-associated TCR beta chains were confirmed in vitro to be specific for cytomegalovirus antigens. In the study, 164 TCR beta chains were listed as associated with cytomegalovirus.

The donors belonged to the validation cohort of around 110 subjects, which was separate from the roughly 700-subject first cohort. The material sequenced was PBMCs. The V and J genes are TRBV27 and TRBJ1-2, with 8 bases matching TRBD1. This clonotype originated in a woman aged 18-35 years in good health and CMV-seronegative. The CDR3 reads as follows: CASSLLDRAYGYTF. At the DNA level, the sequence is TGTGCCAGCAGTTTATTGGACAGGGCCTATGGCTACACCTTC.